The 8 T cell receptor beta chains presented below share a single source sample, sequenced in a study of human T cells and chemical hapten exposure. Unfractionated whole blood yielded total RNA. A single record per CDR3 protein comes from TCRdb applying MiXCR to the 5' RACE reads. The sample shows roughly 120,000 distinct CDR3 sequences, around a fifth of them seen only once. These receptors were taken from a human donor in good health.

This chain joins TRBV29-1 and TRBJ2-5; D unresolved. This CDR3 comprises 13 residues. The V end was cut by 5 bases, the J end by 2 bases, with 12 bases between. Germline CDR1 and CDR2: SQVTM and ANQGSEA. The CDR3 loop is CSVKGVGQETQYF. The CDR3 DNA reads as TGCAGCGTTAAGGGTGTCGGGCAAGAGACCCAGTACTTC.

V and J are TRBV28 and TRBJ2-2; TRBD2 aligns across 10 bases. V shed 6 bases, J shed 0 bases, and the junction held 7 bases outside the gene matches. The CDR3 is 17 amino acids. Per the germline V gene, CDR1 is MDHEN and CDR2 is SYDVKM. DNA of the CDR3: TGTGCCAGCAGCTCAGGGACTAGCGAGACGAACACCGGGGAGCTGTTTTTT. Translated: CASSSGTSETNTGELFF.

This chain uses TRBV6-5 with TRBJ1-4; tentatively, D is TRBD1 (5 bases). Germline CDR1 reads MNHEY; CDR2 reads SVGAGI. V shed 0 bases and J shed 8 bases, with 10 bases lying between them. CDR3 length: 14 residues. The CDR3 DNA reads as TGTGCCAGCAGTTACTCCAATGCAGGGGAAAAACTGTTTTTT. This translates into CASSYSNAGEKLFF.

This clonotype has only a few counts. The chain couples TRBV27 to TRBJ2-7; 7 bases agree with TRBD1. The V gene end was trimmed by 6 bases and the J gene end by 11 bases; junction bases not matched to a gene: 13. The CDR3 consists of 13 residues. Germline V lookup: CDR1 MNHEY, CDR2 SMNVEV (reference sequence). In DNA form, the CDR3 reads TGTGCCAGCAGCCCTTGGGACAGACCCTACGAGTACTTC. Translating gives CASSPWDRPYEYF.

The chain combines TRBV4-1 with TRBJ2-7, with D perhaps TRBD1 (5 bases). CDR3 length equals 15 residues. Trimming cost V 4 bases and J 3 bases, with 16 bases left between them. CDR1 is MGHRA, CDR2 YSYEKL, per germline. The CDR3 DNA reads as TGCGCCAGCAGCCCCCTGGGCAAGGGGAACTACGAGCAGTACTTC. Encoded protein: CASSPLGKGNYEQYF.

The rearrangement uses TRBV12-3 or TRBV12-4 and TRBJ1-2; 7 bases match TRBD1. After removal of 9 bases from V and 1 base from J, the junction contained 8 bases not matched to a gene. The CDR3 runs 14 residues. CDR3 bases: TGTGCCAGTACCTCACGGGACAGTAACTATGGCTACACCTTC. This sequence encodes CASTSRDSNYGYTF.

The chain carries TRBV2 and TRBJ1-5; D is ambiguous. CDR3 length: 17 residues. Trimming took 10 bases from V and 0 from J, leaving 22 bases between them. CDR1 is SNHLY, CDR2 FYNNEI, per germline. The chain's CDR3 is CATALSWVKDSNQPQHF. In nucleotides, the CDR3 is TGTGCCACCGCTCTGAGTTGGGTTAAGGATAGCAATCAGCCCCAGCATTTT.

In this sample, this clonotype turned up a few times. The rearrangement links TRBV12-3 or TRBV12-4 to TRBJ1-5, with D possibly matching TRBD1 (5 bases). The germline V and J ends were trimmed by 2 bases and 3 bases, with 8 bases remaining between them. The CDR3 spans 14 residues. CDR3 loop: CASSLQGANQPQHF. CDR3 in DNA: TGTGCCAGCAGTTTACAGGGTGCCAATCAGCCCCAGCATTTT.